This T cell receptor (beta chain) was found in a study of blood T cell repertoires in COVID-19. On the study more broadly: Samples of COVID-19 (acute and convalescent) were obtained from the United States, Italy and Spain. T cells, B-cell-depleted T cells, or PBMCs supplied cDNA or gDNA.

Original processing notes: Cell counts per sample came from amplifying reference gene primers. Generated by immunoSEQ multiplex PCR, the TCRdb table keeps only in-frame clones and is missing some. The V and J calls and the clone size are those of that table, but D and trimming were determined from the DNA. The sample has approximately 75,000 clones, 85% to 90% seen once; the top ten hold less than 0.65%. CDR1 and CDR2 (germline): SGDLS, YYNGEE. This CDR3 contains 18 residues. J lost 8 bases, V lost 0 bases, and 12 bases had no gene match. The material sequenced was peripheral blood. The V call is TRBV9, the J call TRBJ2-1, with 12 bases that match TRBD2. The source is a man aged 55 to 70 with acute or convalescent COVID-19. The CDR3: CASSVGPSGRVVVDEQFF. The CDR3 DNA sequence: TGTGCCAGCAGCGTAGGGCCTAGCGGGAGGGTGGTCGTAGATGAGCAGTTCTTC.